The source of this T cell receptor (beta chain) is a study of cytomegalovirus exposure and HLA in healthy donors. Overall study: Of all 400 or so donors who were genotyped, roughly 81% belonged to the Caucasian-associated ancestry cluster. Points from the study as a whole: Cytomegalovirus-associated TCR beta chains were listed, numbering roughly 150. It was reported in a later analysis that an Asian-associated ancestry cluster showed fewer N-insertions than the approximately 670-donor mean.

Worth noting for this clone: Antigen: not known.

The V segment lost 4 bases and the J segment 2 bases; nucleotides outside the gene matches: 7. CDR3 length: 16 residues. Germline assignment: CDR1 MNHEY and CDR2 SMNVEV (reference sequence). PCR employed 60 Vbeta and 13 Jbeta primers. Using immunoSEQ multiplex PCR, the repertoire was profiled, and TCRdb retains in-frame clones only, with some absent. The sample has 150,000 or so clones; 70% to 80% are singletons. The chain recombines TRBV27 with TRBJ1-5, with TRBD1 identical over 8 bases. Sequencing was done on a sample of PBMCs. This sequence originates from a female donor in good health and CMV-seronegative. The CDR3 loop reads CASSSPAQGGNQPQHF. The CDR3 nucleotides are TGTGCCAGCAGTTCCCCCGCACAGGGGGGCAATCAGCCCCAGCATTTT.